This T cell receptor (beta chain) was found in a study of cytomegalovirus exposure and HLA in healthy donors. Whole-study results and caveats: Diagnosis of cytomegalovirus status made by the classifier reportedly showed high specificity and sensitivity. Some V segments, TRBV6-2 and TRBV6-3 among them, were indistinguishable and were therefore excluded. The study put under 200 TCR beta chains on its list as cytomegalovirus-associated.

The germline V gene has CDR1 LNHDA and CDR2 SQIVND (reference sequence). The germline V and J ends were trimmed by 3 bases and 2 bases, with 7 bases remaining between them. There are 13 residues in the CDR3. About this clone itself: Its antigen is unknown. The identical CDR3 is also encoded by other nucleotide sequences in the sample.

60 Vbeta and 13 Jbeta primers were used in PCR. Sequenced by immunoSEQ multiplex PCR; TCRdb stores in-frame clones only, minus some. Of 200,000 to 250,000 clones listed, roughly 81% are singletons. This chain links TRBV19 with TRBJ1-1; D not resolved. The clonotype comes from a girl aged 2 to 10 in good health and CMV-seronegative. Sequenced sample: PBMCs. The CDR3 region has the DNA TGTGCCAGTAGTATTGAGGGTAACACTGAAGCTTTCTTT. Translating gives CASSIEGNTEAFF.